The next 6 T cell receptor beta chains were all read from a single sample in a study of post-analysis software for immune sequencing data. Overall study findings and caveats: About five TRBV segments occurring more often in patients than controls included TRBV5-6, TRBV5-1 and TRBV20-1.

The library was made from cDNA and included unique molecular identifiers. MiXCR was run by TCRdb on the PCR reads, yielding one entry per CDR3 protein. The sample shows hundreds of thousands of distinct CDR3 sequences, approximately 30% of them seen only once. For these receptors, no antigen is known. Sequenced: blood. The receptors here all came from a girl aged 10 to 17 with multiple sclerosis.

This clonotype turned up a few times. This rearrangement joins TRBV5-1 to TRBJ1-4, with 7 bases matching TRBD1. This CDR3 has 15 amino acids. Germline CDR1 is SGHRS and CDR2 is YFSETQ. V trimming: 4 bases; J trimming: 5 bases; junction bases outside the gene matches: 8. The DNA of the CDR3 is TGCGCCAGCAGCCGGGACAGTTTAGCGAATGAAAAACTGTTTTTT. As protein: CASSRDSLANEKLFF.

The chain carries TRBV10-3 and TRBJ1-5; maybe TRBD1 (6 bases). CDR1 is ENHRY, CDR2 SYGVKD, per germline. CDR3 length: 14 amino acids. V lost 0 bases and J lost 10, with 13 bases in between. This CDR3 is CAISESRGQVPQHF. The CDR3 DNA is TGTGCCATCAGTGAGTCTCGGGGGCAGGTCCCCCAGCATTTT.

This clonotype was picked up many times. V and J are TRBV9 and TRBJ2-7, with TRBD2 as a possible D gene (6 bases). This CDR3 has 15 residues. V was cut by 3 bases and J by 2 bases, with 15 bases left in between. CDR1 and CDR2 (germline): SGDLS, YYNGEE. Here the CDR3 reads CASSAPGTPTYEQYF. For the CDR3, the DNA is TGTGCCAGCAGCGCCCCCGGGACTCCCACCTACGAGCAGTACTTC.

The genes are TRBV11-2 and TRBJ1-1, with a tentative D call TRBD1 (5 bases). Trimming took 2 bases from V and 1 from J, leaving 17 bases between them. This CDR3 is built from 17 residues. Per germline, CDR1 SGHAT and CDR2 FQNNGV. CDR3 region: CASSLWTSGERNTEAFF. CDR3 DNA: TGTGCCAGCAGCTTATGGACATCTGGAGAGAGGAACACTGAAGCTTTCTTT.

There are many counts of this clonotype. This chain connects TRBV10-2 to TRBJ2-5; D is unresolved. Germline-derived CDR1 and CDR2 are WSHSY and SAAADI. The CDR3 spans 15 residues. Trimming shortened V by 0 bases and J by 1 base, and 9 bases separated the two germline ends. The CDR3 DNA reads TGCGCCAGCAGTGAGTCTCGGCGGTTCCAAGAGACCCAGTACTTC. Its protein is CASSESRRFQETQYF.

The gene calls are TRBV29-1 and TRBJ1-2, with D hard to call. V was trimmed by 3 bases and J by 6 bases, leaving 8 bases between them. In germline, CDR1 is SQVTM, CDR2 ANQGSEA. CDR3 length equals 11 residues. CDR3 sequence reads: CSVELGNGYTF. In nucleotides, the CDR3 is TGCAGCGTTGAGCTGGGCAATGGCTACACCTTC. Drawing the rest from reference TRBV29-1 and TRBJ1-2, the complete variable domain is SAVISQKPSRDICQRGTSLTIQCQVDSQVTMMFWYRQQPGQSLTLIATANQGSEATYESGFVIDKFPISRPNLTFSTLTVSNMSPEDSSIYLCSVELGNGYTFGSGTRLTVV.